Below, 23 T cell receptor beta chains from the same sample are listed, as sequenced in a study of CXCR3-negative and CXCR3-positive naive CD8 T cells. Study-wide findings and caveats: The study found more hydrophobic TRB CDR3s in CXCR3-positive naive cells than in CXCR3-negative naive cells.

5' RACE with UMI labels generated the TRB cDNA libraries. TCRdb re-analyzed the 5' RACE reads; it lists each CDR3 protein once, without DNA. The sample totals about 120,000 distinct CDR3 sequences. Their recognized antigens are unknown. The material sequenced was naive CXCR3+ CD8+ T cells from blood. Subset reported: CD45RO-CCR7+CD27+CD95- naive CD8+ T cells expressing CXCR3 (TNR3+). These receptors were obtained from a human donor in good health. Some clones in this sample may be carry-over from other donors' samples.

The chain employs TRBV4-2 and TRBJ2-7; TCRdb outputs TRBD2, but without DNA this stays unchecked. The CDR3 totals 16 residues. CDR1 is LGHNA, CDR2 YNFKEQ, per germline. CDR3: CASSQSGGLADYEQYF.

V gene TRBV9 combines with J gene TRBJ1-2. Per germline, CDR1 SGDLS and CDR2 YYNGEE. This CDR3 spans 13 amino acids. CDR3 loop: CASSVGEFYGYTF.

V gene TRBV7-7 combines with J gene TRBJ2-1; TCRdb selects TRBD2, and the lack of DNA leaves this call unchecked. Germline loops: CDR1 SSHAT, CDR2 FNYEAQ (reference sequence). The length of the CDR3 is 13 residues. CDR3 protein: CASSEREIAEQFF.

The rearrangement links TRBV14 to TRBJ1-1; TCRdb names TRBD1, which stays unverified in the absence of DNA. This CDR3 spans 14 amino acids. Per the germline V gene, CDR1 is SGHDN and CDR2 is FVKESK. CDR3 protein: CASSLGTMGTEAFF. Complete variable domain (other parts from reference TRBV14 and TRBJ1-1): EAGVTQFPSHSVIEKGQTVTLRCDPISGHDNLYWYRRVMGKEIKFLLHFVKESKQDESGMPNNRFLAERTGGTYSTLKVQPAELEDSGVYFCASSLGTMGTEAFFGQGTRLTVV.

The chain uses TRBV29-1 and TRBJ1-2; absent DNA, TCRdb's TRBD1 call cannot be checked. The CDR3 spans 14 residues. Per germline, CDR1 SQVTM and CDR2 ANQGSEA. This CDR3 is CSSDGQGAGYGYTF.

This rearrangement joins TRBV5-5 to TRBJ2-7. The CDR3 contains 13 residues. CDR1 is SGHKS, CDR2 YYEKEE, per germline (reference sequence). The CDR3 reads CASSFARGYEQYF.

The genes are TRBV7-2 and TRBJ1-1; TCRdb indicates TRBD1, and absent DNA this call remains unverified. The CDR3 sequence is 11 residues long. Germline-derived CDR1 and CDR2 are SGHTA and FQGNSA. The CDR3 here is CASSLTEIAFF.

The chain employs TRBV27 and TRBJ1-1. CDR1 and CDR2 (germline): MNHEY, SMNVEV (reference sequence). The CDR3 covers 14 residues. This chain's CDR3 is CASTHLRGDTEAFF.

The chain combines TRBV7-9 with TRBJ1-1; TCRdb's D call, TRBD1, is unchecked because there is no DNA. The CDR3 is 16 residues long. Germline CDR1 reads SEHNR; CDR2 reads FQNEAQ (reference sequence). CDR3 in amino acids: CASSSSTGTSNTEAFF.

The chain is built from TRBV6-6 and TRBJ1-2. CDR1 is MNHNY, CDR2 SVGAGI, per germline (reference sequence). The CDR3 is 14 amino acids. This CDR3 reads CASSYSRGRDGYTF.

V and J are TRBV29-1 and TRBJ2-2; checking the TCRdb D call of TRBD1 is not possible without DNA. The CDR3 is 16 amino acids. From germline, CDR1 is SQVTM and CDR2 ANQGSEA. The CDR3: CSVEGTRDHPTGELFF.

The rearrangement uses TRBV29-1 and TRBJ2-7; TCRdb selects TRBD1, and the lack of DNA leaves this call unchecked. The CDR3 extends over 13 amino acids. The germline gives CDR1 SQVTM, CDR2 ANQGSEA. CDR3 region: CSVGDRVSYEQYF.

The rearrangement uses TRBV27 and TRBJ2-5; the D call of TRBD1 rests on TCRdb alone, since no DNA is present to check it. The length of the CDR3 is 14 residues. Germline V lookup: CDR1 MNHEY, CDR2 SMNVEV (reference sequence). The CDR3 sequence: CASASHGPGETQYF.

This chain joins TRBV6-2 or TRBV6-3 and TRBJ2-3; TCRdb proposes TRBD1, but this gene call is untestable without DNA. The CDR3 covers 13 residues. Germline V gene sequence: CDR1 MNHEY, CDR2 SVGEGT. The CDR3 spells CASSTTGPPVQYF.

The genes are TRBV6-5 and TRBJ2-6; the D call from TCRdb, TRBD2, cannot be confirmed without DNA. Germline CDR1 reads MNHEY; CDR2 reads SVGAGI. The CDR3 has 14 amino acids. CDR3 sequence reads: CATTSAGGANVLTF.

The chain employs TRBV7-9 and TRBJ1-2. The CDR3 is 12 residues long. Germline CDR1 and CDR2: SEHNR and FQNEAQ (reference sequence). The CDR3 is CASSLEVEGYTF.

The genes are TRBV29-1 and TRBJ1-1. The CDR3 consists of 12 residues. Germline V gives CDR1 SQVTM, CDR2 ANQGSEA. CDR3 amino acids: CSIANQNTEAFF.

Here the CDR3 reads CASSPLEYRGYTF. The rearrangement links TRBV27 to TRBJ1-2. Germline V gene data show CDR1 as MNHEY and CDR2 as SMNVEV (reference sequence). The CDR3 length is 13 residues.

The chain links TRBV5-4 to TRBJ1-1. This CDR3 has 14 residues. From germline, CDR1 is SGHNT and CDR2 YYREEE (reference sequence). The CDR3 region is CASSPGSRGTEAFF.

The chain couples TRBV6-5 to TRBJ1-2. The CDR3 loop spans 14 amino acids. Germline CDR1 MNHEY, CDR2 SVGAGI. The CDR3 reads CASSYSYLDGGYTF.

The chain couples TRBV9 to TRBJ2-7; TCRdb lists TRBD1, though no DNA is available to test this call. Germline loops: CDR1 SGDLS, CDR2 YYNGEE. The CDR3 consists of 14 residues. CDR3 protein: CASSVVGDTYEQYF.

The chain combines TRBV18 with TRBJ1-3; TCRdb gives TRBD1 as the D gene, but with no DNA this cannot be confirmed. This CDR3 is built from 17 residues. In germline, CDR1 is KGHSH, CDR2 LQKENI. This CDR3 is CASSPSFPGNSGNTIYF.

The J gene is TRBJ1-4, the V gene TRBV2; absent DNA, TCRdb's TRBD1 call cannot be checked. Germline V gene lookup returns CDR1 SNHLY and CDR2 FYNNEI. The CDR3 totals 15 residues. This chain's CDR3 is CASKLDPSTNEKLFF.